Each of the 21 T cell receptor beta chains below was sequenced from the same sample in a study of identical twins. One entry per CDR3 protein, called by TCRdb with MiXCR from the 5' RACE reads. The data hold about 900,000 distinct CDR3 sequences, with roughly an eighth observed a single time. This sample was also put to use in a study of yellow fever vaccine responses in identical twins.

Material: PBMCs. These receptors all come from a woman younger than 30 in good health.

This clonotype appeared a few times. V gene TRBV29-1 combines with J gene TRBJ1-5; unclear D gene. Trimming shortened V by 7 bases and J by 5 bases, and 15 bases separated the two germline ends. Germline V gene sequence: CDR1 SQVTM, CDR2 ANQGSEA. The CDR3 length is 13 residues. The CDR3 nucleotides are TGCAGCGCCAGACGGGCTTCGGATCAGCCCCAGCATTTT. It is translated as CSARRASDQPQHF.

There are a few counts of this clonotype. CDR3 protein: CASSFGGVIGNEQFF. The DNA of the CDR3 is TGCGCCAGCAGCTTTGGCGGGGTTATTGGCAATGAGCAGTTCTTC. The chain couples TRBV5-1 to TRBJ2-1, with D maybe TRBD2 (6 bases). CDR3 length: 15 amino acids. Germline-derived CDR1 and CDR2 are SGHRS and YFSETQ. V lost 2 bases and J lost 6, with 15 bases in between. The full variable domain, completed using reference TRBV5-1 and TRBJ2-1, is KAGVTQTPRYLIKTRGQQVTLSCSPISGHRSVSWYQQTPGQGLQFLFEYFSETQRNKGNFPGRFSGRQFSNSRSEMNVSTLELGDSALYLCASSFGGVIGNEQFFGPGTRLTVL.

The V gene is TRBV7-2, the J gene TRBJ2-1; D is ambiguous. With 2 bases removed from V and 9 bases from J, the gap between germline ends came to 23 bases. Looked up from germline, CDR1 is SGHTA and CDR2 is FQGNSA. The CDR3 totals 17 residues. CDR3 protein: CASSLSFSDGRRVEQFF. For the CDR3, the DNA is TGTGCCAGCAGCTTATCATTTTCGGACGGACGACGGGTTGAGCAGTTCTTC.

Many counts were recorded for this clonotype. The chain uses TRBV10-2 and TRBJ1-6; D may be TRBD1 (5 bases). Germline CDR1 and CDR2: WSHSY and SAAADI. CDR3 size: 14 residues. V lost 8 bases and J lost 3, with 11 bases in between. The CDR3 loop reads CASGAFGYNSPLHF. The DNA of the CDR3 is TGCGCCAGCGGGGCGTTTGGCTATAATTCACCCCTCCACTTT.

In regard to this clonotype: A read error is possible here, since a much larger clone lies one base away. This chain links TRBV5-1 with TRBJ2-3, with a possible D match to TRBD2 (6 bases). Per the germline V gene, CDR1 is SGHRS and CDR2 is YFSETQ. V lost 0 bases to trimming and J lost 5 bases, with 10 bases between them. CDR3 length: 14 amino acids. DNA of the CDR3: TGCGCCAGCAGCTTGGGACTAGTGGAAGATACGCAGTATTTT. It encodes CASSLGLVEDTQYF.

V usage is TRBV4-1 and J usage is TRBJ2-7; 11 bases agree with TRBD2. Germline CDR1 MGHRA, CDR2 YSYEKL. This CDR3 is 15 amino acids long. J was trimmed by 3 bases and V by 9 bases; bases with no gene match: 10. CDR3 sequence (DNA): TGCGCCAGTCCGAATGGTAGCGGGGGGGGCTACGAGCAGTACGTC. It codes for CASPNGSGGGYEQYV.

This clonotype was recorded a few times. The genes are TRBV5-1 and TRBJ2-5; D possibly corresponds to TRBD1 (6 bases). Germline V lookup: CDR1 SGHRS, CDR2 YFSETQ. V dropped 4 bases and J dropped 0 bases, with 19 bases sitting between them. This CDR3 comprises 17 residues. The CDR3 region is CASSPGSGTPYQETQYF. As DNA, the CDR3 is TGCGCCAGCAGCCCAGGCTCCGGGACACCGTACCAAGAGACCCAGTACTTC.

The CDR3 coding sequence is TGTGCCAGCAGGGCGGGGACTAGCGGCACAGATACGCAGTATTTT. Translated: CASRAGTSGTDTQYF. The J gene is TRBJ2-3, the V gene TRBV7-9; TRBD2 agrees at 10 bases. V lost 6 bases and J lost 1; bases outside the gene matches: 4. Germline V gene data show CDR1 as SEHNR and CDR2 as FQNEAQ (reference sequence). This CDR3 is 15 amino acids long.

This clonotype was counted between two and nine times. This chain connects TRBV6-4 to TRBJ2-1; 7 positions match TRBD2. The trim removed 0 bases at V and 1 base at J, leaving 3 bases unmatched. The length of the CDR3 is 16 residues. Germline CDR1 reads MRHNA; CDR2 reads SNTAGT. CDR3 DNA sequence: TGTGCCAGCAGTGACTCACCGGGGGGATCCTACAATGAGCAGTTCTTC. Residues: CASSDSPGGSYNEQFF.

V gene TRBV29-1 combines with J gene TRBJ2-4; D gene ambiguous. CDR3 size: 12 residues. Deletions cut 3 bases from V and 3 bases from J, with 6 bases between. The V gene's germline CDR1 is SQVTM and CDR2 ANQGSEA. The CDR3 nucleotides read TGCAGCGTTGACGGTGGCAAAAACATTCAGTACTTC. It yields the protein CSVDGGKNIQYF.

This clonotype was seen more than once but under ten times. CDR3 in DNA: TGCGCCAGCAGCCCTACAGTGGGGGCGGATCAGCCCCAGCATTTT. Encoded protein: CASSPTVGADQPQHF. The chain is built from TRBV5-1 and TRBJ1-5; tentatively, D is TRBD1 (6 bases). Germline loops: CDR1 SGHRS, CDR2 YFSETQ. There are 15 residues in the CDR3. Trimming removed 4 bases from V and 5 bases from J, with 16 bases in between. Combining the CDR3 with reference TRBV5-1 and TRBJ1-5 gives the whole variable domain KAGVTQTPRYLIKTRGQQVTLSCSPISGHRSVSWYQQTPGQGLQFLFEYFSETQRNKGNFPGRFSGRQFSNSRSEMNVSTLELGDSALYLCASSPTVGADQPQHFGDGTRLSIL.

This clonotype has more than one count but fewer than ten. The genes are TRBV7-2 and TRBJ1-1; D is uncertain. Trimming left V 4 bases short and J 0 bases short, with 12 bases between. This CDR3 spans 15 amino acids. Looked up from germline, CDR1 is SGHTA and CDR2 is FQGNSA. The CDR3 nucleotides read TGTGCCAGCAGCTCGTCGACACTCATGAACACTGAAGCTTTCTTT. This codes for CASSSSTLMNTEAFF.

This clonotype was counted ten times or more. The CDR3 DNA reads as TGTGCCAGCAGCTCGGACAGGGGCAATGAGCAGTTCTTC. The encoded protein is CASSSDRGNEQFF. The rearrangement links TRBV7-8 to TRBJ2-1, with TRBD1 identical over 9 bases. CDR1 SGHVS and CDR2 FQNEAQ come from the germline V gene. V was clipped by 4 bases and J by 6 bases; unmatched bases: 1. CDR3 length equals 13 residues.

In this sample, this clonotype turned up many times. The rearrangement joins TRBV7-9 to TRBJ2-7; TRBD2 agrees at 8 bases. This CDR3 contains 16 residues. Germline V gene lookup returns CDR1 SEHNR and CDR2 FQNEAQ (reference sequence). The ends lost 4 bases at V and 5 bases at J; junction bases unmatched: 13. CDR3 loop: CASSSPIAAGAHEQYF. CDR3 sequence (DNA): TGTGCCAGCAGCTCCCCTATTGCAGCGGGAGCACACGAGCAGTACTTC.

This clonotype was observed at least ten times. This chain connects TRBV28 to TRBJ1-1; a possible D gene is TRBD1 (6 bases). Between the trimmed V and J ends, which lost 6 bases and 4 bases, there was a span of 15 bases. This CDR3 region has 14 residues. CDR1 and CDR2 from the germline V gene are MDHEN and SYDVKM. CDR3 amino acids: CASSHYRDLTEAFF. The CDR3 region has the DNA TGTGCCAGCAGCCACTACAGGGACCTCACTGAAGCTTTCTTT.

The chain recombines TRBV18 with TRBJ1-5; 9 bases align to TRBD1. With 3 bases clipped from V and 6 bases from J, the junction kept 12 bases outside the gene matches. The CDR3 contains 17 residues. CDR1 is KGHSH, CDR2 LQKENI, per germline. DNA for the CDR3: TGTGCCAGCTCACCCACCACGGGGGACAGGGACGGTCAGCCCCAGCATTTT. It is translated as CASSPTTGDRDGQPQHF. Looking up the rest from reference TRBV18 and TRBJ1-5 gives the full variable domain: NAGVMQNPRHLVRRRGQEARLRCSPMKGHSHVYWYRQLPEEGLKFMVYLQKENIIDESGMPKERFSAEFPKEGPSILRIQQVVRGDSAAYFCASSPTTGDRDGQPQHFGDGTRLSIL.

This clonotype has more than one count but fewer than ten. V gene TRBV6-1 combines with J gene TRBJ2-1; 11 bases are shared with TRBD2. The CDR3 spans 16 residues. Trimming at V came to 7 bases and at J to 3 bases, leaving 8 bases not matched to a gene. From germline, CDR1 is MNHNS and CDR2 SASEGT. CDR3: CASTQTSGALYNEQFF. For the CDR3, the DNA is TGTGCCAGCACCCAGACTAGCGGGGCCCTCTACAATGAGCAGTTCTTC.

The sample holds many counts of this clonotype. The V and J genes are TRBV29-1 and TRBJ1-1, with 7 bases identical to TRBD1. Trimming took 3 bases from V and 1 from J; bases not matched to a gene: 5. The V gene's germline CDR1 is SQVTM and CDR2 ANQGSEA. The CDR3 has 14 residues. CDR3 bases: TGCAGCGTTGACCGGACAGGAGGGAACACTGAAGCTTTCTTT. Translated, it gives CSVDRTGGNTEAFF.

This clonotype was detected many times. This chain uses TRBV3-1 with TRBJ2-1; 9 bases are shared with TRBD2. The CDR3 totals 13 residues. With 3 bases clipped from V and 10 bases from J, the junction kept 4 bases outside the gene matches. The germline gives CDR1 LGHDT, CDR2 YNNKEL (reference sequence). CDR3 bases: TGTGCCAGCAGCCAGCTAGCGGGGAAAGAGCAGTTCTTC. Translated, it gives CASSQLAGKEQFF.

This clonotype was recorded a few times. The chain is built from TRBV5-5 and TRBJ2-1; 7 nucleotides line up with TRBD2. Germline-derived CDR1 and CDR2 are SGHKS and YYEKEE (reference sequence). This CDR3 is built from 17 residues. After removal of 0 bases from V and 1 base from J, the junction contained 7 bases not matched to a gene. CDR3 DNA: TGTGCCAGCAGCTTGGCCCCAGCGGGATCGTCCTACAATGAGCAGTTCTTC. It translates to CASSLAPAGSSYNEQFF.

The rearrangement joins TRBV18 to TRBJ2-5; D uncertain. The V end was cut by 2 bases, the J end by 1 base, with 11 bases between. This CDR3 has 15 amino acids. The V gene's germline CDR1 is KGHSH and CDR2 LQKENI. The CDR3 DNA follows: TGTGCCAGCTCACCAGTTACGGGCGGCCAAGAGACCCAGTACTTC. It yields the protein CASSPVTGGQETQYF.